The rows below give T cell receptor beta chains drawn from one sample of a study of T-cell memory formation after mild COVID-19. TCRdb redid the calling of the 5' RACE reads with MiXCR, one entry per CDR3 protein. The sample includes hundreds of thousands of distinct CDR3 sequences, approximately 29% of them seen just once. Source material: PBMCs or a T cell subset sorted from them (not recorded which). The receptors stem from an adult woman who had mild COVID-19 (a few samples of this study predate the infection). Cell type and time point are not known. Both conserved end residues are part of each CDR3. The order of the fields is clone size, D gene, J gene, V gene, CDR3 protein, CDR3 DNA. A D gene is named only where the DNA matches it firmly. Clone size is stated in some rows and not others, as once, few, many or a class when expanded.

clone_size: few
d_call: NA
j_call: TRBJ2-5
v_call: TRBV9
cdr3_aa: CASSPPAGRTQYF
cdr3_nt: TGTGCCAGCAGTCCACCGGCAGGTCGAACCCAGTACTTC

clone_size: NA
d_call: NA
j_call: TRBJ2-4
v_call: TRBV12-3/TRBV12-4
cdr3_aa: CASSRGQTLAKNIQYF
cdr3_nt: TGTGCCAGCAGCCGCGGACAGACACTAGCCAAAAACATTCAGTACTTC

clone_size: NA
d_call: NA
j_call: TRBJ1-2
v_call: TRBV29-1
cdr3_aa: CSVPTWVESGYTF
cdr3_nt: TGCAGCGTTCCGACGTGGGTCGAGTCTGGCTACACCTTC

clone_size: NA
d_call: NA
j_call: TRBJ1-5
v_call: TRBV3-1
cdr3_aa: CASSQDSGSNQPQHF
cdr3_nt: TGTGCCAGCAGCCAAGATTCGGGAAGCAATCAGCCCCAGCATTTT

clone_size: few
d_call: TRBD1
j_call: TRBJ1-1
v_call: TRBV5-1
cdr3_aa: CASSWDRGVTEAFF
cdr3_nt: TGCGCCAGCAGCTGGGACAGGGGGGTAACTGAAGCTTTCTTT

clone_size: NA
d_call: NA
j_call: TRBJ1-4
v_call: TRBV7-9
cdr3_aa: CASSLSPVENEKLFF
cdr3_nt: TGTGCCAGCAGCCTTTCGCCGGTTGAGAATGAAAAACTGTTTTTT

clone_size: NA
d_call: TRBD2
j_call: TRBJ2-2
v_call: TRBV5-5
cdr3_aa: CASSLSPLAGGPNGELFF
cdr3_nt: TGTGCCAGCAGCTTGTCCCCTCTAGCGGGAGGGCCCAACGGGGAGCTGTTTTTT

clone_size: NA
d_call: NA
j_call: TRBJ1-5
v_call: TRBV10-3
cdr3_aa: CAISGQGGNQPQHF
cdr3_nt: TGTGCCATCAGTGGTCAGGGCGGGAATCAGCCCCAGCATTTT

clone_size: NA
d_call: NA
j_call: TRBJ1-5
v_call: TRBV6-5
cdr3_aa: CASQGTGNQPQHF
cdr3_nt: TGTGCCAGTCAGGGGACGGGCAATCAGCCCCAGCATTTT

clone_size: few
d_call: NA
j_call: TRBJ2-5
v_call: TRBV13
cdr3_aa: CASSLGRLNQETQYF
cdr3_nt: TGTGCCAGCAGCCTTGGTCGGCTGAACCAAGAGACCCAGTACTTC

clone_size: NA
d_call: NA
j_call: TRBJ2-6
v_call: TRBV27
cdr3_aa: CASSVRDLLSGANVLTF
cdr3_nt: TGTGCCAGCAGTGTGCGGGACCTACTCTCTGGGGCCAACGTCCTGACTTTC

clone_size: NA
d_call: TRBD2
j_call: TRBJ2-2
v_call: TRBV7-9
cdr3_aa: CASTKDSGRSGELFF
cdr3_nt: TGTGCCAGCACCAAGGATAGCGGGAGGTCCGGGGAGCTGTTTTTT

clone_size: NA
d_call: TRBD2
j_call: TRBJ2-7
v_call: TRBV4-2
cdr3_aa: CASSQDGPASGGNEQYF
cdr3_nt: TGTGCCAGCAGCCAAGATGGCCCGGCTAGCGGGGGGAACGAGCAGTACTTC

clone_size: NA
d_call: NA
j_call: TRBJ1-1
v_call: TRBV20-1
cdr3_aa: CSARGPLTSTEAFF
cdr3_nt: TGCAGTGCTAGGGGGCCTCTGACGAGCACTGAAGCTTTCTTT

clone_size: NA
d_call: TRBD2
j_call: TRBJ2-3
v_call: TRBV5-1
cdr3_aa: CASSSELAGGGDTQYF
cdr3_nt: TGCGCCAGCAGCTCCGAACTAGCGGGGGGCGGAGATACGCAGTATTTT

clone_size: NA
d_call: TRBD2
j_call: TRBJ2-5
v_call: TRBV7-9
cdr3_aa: CASSRASGMETQYF
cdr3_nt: TGTGCCAGCAGCCGGGCTAGCGGGATGGAGACCCAGTACTTC

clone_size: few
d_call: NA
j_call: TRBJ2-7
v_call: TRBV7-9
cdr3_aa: CASSLGAGGAYEQYF
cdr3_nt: TGTGCCAGCAGCTTAGGCGCAGGGGGGGCCTACGAGCAGTACTTC

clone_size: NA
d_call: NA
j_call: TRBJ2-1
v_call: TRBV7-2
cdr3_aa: CASSGRKGEQFF
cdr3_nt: TGTGCCAGCAGCGGCCGGAAGGGTGAGCAGTTCTTC

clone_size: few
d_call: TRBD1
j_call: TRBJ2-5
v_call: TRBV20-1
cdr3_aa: CSARDGAGGETQYF
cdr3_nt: TGCAGTGCTAGAGATGGGGCAGGGGGAGAGACCCAGTACTTC

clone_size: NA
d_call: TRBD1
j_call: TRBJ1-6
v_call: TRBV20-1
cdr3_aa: CSASRGQYNSPLHF
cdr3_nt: TGCAGTGCTAGCAGGGGACAGTATAATTCACCCCTCCACTTT

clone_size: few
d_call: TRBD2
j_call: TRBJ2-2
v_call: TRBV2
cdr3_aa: CARQREGHSGELFF
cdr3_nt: TGTGCCCGCCAGCGGGAGGGCCATAGCGGGGAGCTGTTTTTT

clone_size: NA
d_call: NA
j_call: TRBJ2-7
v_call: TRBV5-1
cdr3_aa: CASSLVSGNDEQYF
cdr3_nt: TGCGCCAGCAGCTTGGTGTCGGGAAACGACGAGCAGTACTTC

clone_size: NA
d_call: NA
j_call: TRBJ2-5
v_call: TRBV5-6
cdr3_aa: CASSLALGVQETQYF
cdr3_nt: TGTGCCAGCAGCTTGGCTCTAGGTGTGCAAGAGACCCAGTACTTC

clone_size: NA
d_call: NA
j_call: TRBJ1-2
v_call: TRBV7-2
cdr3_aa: CASSFTGTYGYTF
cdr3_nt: TGTGCCAGCAGCTTTACAGGGACCTATGGCTACACCTTC

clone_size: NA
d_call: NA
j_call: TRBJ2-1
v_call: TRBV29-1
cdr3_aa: CSRIDGYNEQFF
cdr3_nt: TGCAGCAGAATTGACGGCTACAATGAGCAGTTCTTC

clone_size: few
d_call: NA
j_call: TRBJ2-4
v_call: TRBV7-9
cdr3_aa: CASSLVQGNIQYF
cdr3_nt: TGTGCCAGCAGCTTAGTACAGGGAAACATTCAGTACTTC

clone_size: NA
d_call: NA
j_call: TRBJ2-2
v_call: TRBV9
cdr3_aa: CASSVEGMAIGELFF
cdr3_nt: TGTGCCAGCAGCGTAGAGGGGATGGCAATCGGGGAGCTGTTTTTT

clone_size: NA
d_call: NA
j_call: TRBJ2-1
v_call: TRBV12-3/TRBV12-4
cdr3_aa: CASSFRQLNEQFF
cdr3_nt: TGTGCCAGCAGTTTCCGACAGCTCAATGAGCAGTTCTTC

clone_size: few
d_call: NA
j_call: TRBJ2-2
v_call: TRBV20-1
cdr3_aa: CSAKENTGELFF
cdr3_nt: TGCAGTGCTAAGGAGAACACCGGGGAGCTGTTTTTT

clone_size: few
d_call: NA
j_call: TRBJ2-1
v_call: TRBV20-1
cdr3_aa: CSAHEINEQFF
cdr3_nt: TGCAGTGCTCACGAAATTAATGAGCAGTTCTTC

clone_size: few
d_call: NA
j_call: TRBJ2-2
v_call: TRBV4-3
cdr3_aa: CASSQSSTGGGELFF
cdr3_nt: TGCGCCAGCAGCCAGTCATCGACAGGAGGCGGGGAGCTGTTTTTT

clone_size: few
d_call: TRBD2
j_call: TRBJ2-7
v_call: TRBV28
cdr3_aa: CASSFPSGGSYEQYF
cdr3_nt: TGTGCCAGCAGTTTCCCCTCGGGAGGCTCCTACGAGCAGTACTTC

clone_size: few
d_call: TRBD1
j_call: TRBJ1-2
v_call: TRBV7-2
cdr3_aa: CASSFPGQGYTF
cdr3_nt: TGTGCCAGCAGCTTCCCGGGACAGGGCTACACCTTC

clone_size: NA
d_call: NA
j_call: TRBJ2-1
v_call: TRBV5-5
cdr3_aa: CASSMGGYRGNEQFF
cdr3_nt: TGTGCCAGCAGCATGGGAGGATATAGAGGCAATGAGCAGTTCTTC

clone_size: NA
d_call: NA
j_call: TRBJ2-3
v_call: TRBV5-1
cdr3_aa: CASRDGASTDTQYF
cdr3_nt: TGCGCCAGCAGGGACGGGGCTAGCACAGATACGCAGTATTTT

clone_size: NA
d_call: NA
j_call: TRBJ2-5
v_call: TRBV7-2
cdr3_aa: CASSLAGDGETQYF
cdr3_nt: TGTGCCAGCAGCTTAGCAGGGGATGGGGAGACCCAGTACTTC

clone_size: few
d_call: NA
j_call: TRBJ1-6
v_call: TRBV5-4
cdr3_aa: CASSFWDNSPLHF
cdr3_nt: TGTGCCAGCAGCTTTTGGGATAATTCACCCCTCCACTTT

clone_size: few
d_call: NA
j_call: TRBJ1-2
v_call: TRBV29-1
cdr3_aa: CSVEDRGHGYTF
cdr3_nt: TGCAGCGTTGAAGATCGGGGGCATGGCTACACCTTC

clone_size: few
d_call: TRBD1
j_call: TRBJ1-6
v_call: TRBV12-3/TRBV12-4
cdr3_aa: CASGYRGTRGDSPLHF
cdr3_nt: TGTGCCAGCGGGTACAGGGGCACCCGGGGAGATTCACCCCTCCACTTT

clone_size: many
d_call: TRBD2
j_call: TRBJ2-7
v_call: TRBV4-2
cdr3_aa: CASSLPGGEYEQYF
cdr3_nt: TGTGCCAGCAGCCTGCCGGGGGGAGAGTACGAGCAGTACTTC

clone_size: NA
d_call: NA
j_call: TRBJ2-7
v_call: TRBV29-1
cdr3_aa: CSVDRGVGEQYF
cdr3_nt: TGCAGCGTTGACAGGGGAGTTGGCGAGCAGTACTTC

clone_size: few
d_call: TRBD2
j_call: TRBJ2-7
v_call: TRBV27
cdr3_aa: CASSLSRLALEQYF
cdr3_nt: TGTGCCAGCAGTTTATCGCGACTAGCCCTCGAGCAGTACTTC

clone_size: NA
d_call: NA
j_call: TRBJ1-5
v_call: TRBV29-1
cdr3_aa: CSVSTGFDQPQHF
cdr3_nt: TGCAGCGTTAGTACAGGGTTCGATCAGCCCCAGCATTTT

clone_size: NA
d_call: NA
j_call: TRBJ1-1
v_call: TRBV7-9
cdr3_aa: CASSPWGGAASEGTEAFF
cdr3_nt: TGTGCCAGCAGCCCTTGGGGAGGGGCAGCTTCTGAGGGCACTGAAGCTTTCTTT

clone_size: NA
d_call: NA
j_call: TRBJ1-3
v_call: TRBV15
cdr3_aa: CATSRAGVSGNTIYF
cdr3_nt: TGTGCCACCAGCAGAGCCGGAGTCTCTGGAAACACCATATATTTT

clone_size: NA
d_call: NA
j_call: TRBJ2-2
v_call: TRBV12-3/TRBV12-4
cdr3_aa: CASSPPRTLRSGELFF
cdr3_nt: TGTGCCAGCAGTCCCCCTCGGACTCTTAGGTCCGGGGAGCTGTTTTTT

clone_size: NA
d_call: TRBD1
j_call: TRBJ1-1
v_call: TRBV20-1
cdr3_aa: CSARDPTGGGTEAFF
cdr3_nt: TGCAGTGCTAGAGATCCAACAGGGGGAGGAACTGAAGCTTTCTTT

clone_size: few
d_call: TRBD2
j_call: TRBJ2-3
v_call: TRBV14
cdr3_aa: CASSQDTSGTADTQYF
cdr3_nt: TGTGCCAGCAGCCAAGATACCAGCGGGACCGCAGATACGCAGTATTTT

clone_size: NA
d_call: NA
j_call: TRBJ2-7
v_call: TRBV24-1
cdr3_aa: CATSDGRGHYEQYF
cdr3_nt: TGTGCCACCAGTGATGGGAGGGGACACTACGAGCAGTACTTC

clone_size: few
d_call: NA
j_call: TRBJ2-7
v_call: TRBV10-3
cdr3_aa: CAIRVLASSYEQYF
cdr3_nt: TGTGCCATCAGAGTCCTAGCGTCCTCCTACGAGCAGTACTTC

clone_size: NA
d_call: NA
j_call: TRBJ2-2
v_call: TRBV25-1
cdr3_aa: CASTSWDTGELFF
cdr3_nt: TGTGCCAGCACCAGCTGGGACACCGGGGAGCTGTTTTTT

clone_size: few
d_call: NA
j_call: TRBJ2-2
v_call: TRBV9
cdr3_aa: CASRPGGAGPGELFF
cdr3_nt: TGTGCCAGCAGGCCCGGGGGAGCGGGTCCCGGGGAGCTGTTTTTT

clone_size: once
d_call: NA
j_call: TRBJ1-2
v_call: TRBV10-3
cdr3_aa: CAISGRLGSSNDYGYTF
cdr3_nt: TGTGCCATCAGTGGGAGGCTAGGCAGCAGCAATGACTATGGCTACACCTTC